The clone carrying this T cell receptor (beta chain) was found once. The antigen remains unidentified. The study ran its PCR with 60 Vbeta and 13 Jbeta primers. Here immunoSEQ multiplex PCR was the method, and the copy in TCRdb shows in-frame clones only, minus some. The repertoire holds 150,000 or so clones, with roughly 74% as singletons. This entry belongs to a study of cytomegalovirus exposure and HLA in healthy donors. Study overall: Among the roughly 370 genotyped donors, 70% to 90% were placed in the Caucasian-associated ancestry cluster.

Study-level results: With later analysis, a missense DCLRE1C variant became linked to TCR beta V- and J-gene trimming. Reportedly, TCR beta sequences accurately predicted HLA-A and HLA-B alleles in most subjects.

CDR1 is ENHRY and CDR2 is SYGVKD in the germline V gene. This CDR3 region has 14 residues. J lost 6 bases, V lost 2 bases, and 4 bases had no gene match. The clonotype originates from a man between 18 and 29 years old in good health and CMV-seropositive. The J gene is TRBJ1-5, the V gene TRBV10-3; 7 bases are shared with TRBD1. Sequenced material: PBMCs. The DNA for the CDR3 is TGTGCCATCAGTGAGGACAGGGTGACTCAGCCCCAGCATTTT. As protein: CAISEDRVTQPQHF.